This T cell receptor (beta chain) was sequenced in a study of CD8 T cells in Susac syndrome. Note on this clonotype: Its antigen is unidentified.

The multiple sclerosis controls, all treatment-naive patients, had relapsing-remitting disease that was stable or active. The CD8+ and CD4+ T cells were negatively isolated, with the TEMRA cells enriched by FACS. General study findings and limits: That the number of individuals in its TCR sequencing and HLA analysis was relatively small was acknowledged by the study.

Germline CDR1 MGHRA, CDR2 YSYEKL. The CDR3 runs 15 residues. Trimming at V came to 1 base and at J to 4 bases, leaving 5 bases not matched to a gene. Reverse transcription of roughly 0.5 to 1 ug RNA was carried out with random hexamers. TCR beta CDR3 was amplified by immunoSEQ multiplex PCR. This amplification extended across 54 Vbeta and 13 Jbeta segments. From the immunoSEQ multiplex PCR reads, TCRdb called clonotypes with MiXCR, one entry per CDR3 protein. The sample records roughly 150,000 distinct CDR3 sequences, roughly 94% being singletons. This chain links TRBV4-1 with TRBJ2-3; 7 bases are shared with TRBD1. The source of this sequence is a human donor with multiple sclerosis. The sample was CD8+ T cells from PBMCs. Here the CDR3 reads CASSQVGTVADTQYF. The CDR3 nucleotides read TGCGCCAGCAGCCAAGTCGGGACAGTGGCAGATACGCAGTATTTT.